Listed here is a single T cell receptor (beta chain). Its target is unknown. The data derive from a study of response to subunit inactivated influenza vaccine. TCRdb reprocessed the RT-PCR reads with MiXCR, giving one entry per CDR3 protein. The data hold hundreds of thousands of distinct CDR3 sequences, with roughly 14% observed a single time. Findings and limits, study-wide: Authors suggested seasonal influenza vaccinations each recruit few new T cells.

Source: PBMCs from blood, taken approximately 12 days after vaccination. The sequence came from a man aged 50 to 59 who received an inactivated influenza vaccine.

CDR3 loop: CASSYWVGTYNEQFF. DNA for the CDR3: TGTGCCAGCAGTTATTGGGTTGGCACCTACAATGAGCAGTTCTTC. This sequence joins TRBV6-2 or TRBV6-3 and TRBJ2-1, with D uncertain. CDR1 MNHEY and CDR2 SVGEGT come from the germline V gene. CDR3 length: 15 residues. Trimming cost V 3 bases and J 2 bases, with 11 bases left between them.